The sequence of this T cell receptor beta chain was determined in a study of metastatic and nonmetastatic thyroid tumors. Whole-study context: Samples came from malignant and benign thyroid patients, and repertoires were compared across blood and tumor or nodule tissue. Study conclusions and caveats: Reportedly, malignant thyroid tumors had significantly higher TCR beta diversity than benign nodules, in blood and tumor.

Each patient came to thyroid surgery without any prior treatment (of any kind). By frequency in the sample, this clone is medium-sized (0.01 to 0.1%). Its antigen is not identified. Authors' processing steps: The study took CDR3 differences across clinicopathological groups and made a distant-metastasis classifier for papillary thyroid cancer from them. MiXCR was used by TCRdb to re-call the PCR reads. The V and J calls were determined by TCRdb, not by the authors. The table includes 15,000 to 20,000 clones, around a third detected once. The CDR3 loop spans 15 amino acids. Germline CDR1 reads SNHLY; CDR2 reads FYNNEI. The germline V and J ends were trimmed by 4 bases and 9 bases, with 22 bases remaining between them.

The sequenced sample was adjacent normal tissue. The rearrangement joins TRBV2 to TRBJ2-7, with D possibly being TRBD2 (6 bases). This TCR was recovered from a female donor with papillary thyroid cancer or a benign thyroid nodule (not recorded which). Some clones in this sample may be carry-over from other donors' samples. The CDR3 here is CASSAVGDGGDGQYF. The CDR3 DNA sequence: TGTGCCAGCAGTGCCGTAGGGGACGGAGGGGACGGGCAGTACTTC.